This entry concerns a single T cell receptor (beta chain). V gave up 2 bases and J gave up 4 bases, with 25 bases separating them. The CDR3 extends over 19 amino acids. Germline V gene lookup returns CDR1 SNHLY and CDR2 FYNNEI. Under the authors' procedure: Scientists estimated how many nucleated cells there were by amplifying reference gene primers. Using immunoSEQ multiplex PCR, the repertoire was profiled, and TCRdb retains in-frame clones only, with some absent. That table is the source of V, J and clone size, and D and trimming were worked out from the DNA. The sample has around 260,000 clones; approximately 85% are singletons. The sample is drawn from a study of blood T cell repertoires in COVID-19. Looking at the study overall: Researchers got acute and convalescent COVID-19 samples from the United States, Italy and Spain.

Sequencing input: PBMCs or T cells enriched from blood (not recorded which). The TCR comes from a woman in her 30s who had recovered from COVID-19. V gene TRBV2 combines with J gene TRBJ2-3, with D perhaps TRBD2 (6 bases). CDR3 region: CASSESDYVSPRGADTQYF. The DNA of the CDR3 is TGTGCCAGCAGTGAATCGGACTATGTGTCCCCTAGGGGAGCAGATACGCAGTATTTT. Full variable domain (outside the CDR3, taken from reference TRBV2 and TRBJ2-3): EPEVTQTPSHQVTQMGQEVILRCVPISNHLYFYWYRQILGQKVEFLVSFYNNEISEKSEIFDDQFSVERPDGSNFTLKIRSTKLEDSAMYFCASSESDYVSPRGADTQYFGPGTRLTVL.